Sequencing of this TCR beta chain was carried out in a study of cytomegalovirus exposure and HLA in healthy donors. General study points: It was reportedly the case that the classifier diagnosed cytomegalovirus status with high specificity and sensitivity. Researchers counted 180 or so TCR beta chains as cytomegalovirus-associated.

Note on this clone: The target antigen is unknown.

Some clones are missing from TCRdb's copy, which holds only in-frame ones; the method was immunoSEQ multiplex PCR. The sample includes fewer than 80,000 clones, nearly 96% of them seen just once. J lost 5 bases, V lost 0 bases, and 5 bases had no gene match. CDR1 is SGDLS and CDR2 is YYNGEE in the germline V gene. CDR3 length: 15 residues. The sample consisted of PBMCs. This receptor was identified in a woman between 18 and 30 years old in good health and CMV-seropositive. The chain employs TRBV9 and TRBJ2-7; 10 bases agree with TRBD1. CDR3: CASSVDPGQGNEQYF. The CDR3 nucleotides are TGTGCCAGCAGCGTAGATCCGGGACAGGGGAACGAGCAGTACTTC.